This TCR beta chain was sequenced in a study of CD8 T cells in Susac syndrome. The multiple sclerosis controls comprised treatment-naive patients whose relapsing-remitting disease was stable or active. About this clonotype: Antigen specificity is unknown.

RNA in amounts of roughly 0.5 to 1 ug was reverse transcribed with random hexamers. Coverage of TCR beta CDR3 amplification by immunoSEQ multiplex PCR extended to 54 Vbeta and 13 Jbeta. TCRdb re-called the immunoSEQ multiplex PCR reads with MiXCR, one entry per CDR3 protein. The sample carries roughly 120,000 distinct CDR3 sequences, just under 95% recorded once. Study-wide results and caveats: It was acknowledged in the study that its TCR sequencing and HLA analysis involved a relatively small number of individuals.

The sequence was obtained from a human donor with multiple sclerosis. Specimen: CD4+ T cells from PBMCs.

The CDR3 sequence is CAWSQGETQYF. The DNA for the CDR3 is TGTGCCTGGAGTCAGGGCGAGACCCAGTACTTC. V is TRBV30 and J is TRBJ2-5, with D perhaps matching TRBD1 (5 bases). The V gene's germline CDR1 is GTSNPN and CDR2 SVGIG (reference sequence). V was pared by 2 bases and J by 5 bases, with 6 bases between. This CDR3 is 11 amino acids long.